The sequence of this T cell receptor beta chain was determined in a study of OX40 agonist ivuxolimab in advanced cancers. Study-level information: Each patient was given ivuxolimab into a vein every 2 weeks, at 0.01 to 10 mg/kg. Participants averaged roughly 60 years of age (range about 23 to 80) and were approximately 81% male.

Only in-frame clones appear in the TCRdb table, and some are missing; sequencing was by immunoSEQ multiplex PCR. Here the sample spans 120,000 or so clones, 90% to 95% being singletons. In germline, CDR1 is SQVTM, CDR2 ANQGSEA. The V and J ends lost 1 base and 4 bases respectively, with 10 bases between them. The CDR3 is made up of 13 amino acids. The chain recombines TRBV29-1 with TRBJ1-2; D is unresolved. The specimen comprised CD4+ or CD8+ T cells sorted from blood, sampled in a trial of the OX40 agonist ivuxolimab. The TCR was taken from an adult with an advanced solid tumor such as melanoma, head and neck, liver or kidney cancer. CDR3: CSVEAGLSYGYTF. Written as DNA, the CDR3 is TGCAGCGTTGAAGCGGGCCTCTCCTATGGCTACACCTTC.